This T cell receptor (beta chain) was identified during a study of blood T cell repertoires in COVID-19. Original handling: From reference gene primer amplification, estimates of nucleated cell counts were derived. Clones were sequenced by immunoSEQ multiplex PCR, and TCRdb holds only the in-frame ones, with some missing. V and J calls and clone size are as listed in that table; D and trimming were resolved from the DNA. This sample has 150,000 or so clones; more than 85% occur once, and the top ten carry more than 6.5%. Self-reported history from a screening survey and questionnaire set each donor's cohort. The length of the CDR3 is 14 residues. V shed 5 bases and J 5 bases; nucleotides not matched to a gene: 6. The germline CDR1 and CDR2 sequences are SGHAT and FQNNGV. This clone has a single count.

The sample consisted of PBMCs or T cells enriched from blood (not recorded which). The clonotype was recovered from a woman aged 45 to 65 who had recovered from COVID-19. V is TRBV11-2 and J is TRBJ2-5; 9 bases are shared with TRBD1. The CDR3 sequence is CASSPQGAGETQYF. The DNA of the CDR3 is TGTGCCAGCAGCCCACAGGGGGCGGGGGAGACCCAGTACTTC.